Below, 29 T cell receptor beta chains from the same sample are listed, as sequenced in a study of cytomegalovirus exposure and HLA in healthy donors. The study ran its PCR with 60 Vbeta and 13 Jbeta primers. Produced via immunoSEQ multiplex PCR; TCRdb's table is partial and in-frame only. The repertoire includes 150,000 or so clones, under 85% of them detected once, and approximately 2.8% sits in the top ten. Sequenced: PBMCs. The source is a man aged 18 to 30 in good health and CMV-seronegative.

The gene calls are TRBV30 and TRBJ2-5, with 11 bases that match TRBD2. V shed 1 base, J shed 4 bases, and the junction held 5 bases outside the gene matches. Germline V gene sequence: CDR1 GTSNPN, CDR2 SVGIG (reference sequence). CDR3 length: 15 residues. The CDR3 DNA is TGTGCCTGGAGTGCCAGTCTAGCGGGGGGAGAGACCCAGTACTTC. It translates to CAWSASLAGGETQYF.

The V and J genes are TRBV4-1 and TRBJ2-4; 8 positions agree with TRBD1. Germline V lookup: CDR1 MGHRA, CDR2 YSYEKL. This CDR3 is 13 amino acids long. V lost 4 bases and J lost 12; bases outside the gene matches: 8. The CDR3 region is CASSLMDRDAQYF. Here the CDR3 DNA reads TGCGCCAGCAGCCTTATGGACAGGGACGCTCAGTACTTC.

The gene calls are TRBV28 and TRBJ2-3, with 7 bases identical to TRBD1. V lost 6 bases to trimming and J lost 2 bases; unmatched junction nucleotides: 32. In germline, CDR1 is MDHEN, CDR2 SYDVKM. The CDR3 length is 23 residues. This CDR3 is CASSPSFLRLDTPPGQYTDTQYF. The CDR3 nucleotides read TGTGCCAGCAGCCCCTCCTTCCTGCGTTTGGACACCCCTCCGGGACAGTACACAGATACGCAGTATTTT.

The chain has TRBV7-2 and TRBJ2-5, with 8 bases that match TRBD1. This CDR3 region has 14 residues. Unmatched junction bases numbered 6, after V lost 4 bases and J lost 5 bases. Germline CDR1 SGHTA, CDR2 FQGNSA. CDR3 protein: CASSSDRAGETQYF. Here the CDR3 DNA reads TGTGCCAGCAGCTCGGACAGGGCTGGGGAGACCCAGTACTTC.

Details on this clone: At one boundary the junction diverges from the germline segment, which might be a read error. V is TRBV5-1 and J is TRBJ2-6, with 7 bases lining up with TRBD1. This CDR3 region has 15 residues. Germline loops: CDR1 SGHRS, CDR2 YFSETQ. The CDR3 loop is CASSKDRAGANGLTF. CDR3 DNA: TGCGCCAGCAGCAAAGACAGGGCTGGGGCCAACGGCCTGACTTTC.

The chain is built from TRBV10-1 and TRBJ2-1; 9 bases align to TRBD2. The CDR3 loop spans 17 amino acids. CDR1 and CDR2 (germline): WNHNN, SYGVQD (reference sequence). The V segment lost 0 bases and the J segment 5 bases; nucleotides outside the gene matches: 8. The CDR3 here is CASSESGRLAVDNEQFF. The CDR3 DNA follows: TGCGCCAGCAGTGAGTCGGGGAGACTAGCGGTCGACAATGAGCAGTTCTTC.

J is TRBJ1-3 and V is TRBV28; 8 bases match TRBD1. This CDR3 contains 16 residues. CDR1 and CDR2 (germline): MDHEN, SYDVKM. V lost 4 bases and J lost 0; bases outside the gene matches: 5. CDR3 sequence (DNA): TGTGCCAGCAGTTCAAGACAGGGGAGCTCTGGAAACACCATATATTTT. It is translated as CASSSRQGSSGNTIYF.

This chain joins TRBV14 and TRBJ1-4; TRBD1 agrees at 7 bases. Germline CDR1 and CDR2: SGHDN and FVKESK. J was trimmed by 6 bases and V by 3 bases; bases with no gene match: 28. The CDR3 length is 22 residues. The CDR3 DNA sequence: TGTGCCAGCAGCCAGAGGCCTTATCGGGACAGAGGATTCGTGGGCGGAGATGAAAAACTGTTTTTT. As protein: CASSQRPYRDRGFVGGDEKLFF.

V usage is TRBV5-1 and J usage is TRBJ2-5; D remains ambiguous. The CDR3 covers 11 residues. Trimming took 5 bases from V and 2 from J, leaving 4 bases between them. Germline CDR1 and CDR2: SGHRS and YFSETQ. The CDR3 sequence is CASRLQETQYF. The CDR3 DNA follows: TGCGCCAGCAGGTTACAAGAGACCCAGTACTTC.

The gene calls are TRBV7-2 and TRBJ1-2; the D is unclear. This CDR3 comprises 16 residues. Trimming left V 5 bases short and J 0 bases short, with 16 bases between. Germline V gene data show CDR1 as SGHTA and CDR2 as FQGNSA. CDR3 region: CASSVDLRISNYGYTF. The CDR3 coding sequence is TGTGCCAGCAGCGTAGACCTCAGGATTTCTAACTATGGCTACACCTTC.

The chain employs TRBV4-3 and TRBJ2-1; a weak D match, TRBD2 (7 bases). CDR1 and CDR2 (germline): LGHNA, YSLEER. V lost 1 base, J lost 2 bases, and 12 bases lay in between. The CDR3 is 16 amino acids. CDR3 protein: CASSQVPGGPYNEQFF. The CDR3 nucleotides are TGCGCCAGCAGCCAAGTTCCCGGGGGGCCCTACAATGAGCAGTTCTTC.

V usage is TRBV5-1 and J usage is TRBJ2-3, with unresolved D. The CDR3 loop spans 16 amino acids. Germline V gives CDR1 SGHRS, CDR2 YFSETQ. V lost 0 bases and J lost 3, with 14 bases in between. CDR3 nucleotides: TGCGCCAGCAGCTTGGCTACAGTGTTCTCAACAGATACGCAGTATTTT. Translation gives CASSLATVFSTDTQYF.

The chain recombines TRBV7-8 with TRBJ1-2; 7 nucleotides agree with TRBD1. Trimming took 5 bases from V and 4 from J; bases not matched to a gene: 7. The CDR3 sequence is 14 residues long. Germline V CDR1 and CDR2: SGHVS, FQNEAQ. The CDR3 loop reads CASSQGQQLYGYTF. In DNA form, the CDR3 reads TGTGCCAGCAGCCAGGGACAGCAACTCTATGGCTACACCTTC.

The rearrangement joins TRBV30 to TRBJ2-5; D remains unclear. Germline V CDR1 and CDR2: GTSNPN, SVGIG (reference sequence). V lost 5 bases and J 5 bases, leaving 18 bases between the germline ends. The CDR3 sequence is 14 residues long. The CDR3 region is CAWDKATRWETQYF. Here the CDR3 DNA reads TGTGCCTGGGATAAGGCGACGAGGTGGGAGACCCAGTACTTC. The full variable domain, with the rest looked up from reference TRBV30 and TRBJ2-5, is SQTIHQWPATLVQPVGSPLSLECTVEGTSNPNLYWYRQAAGRGLQLLFYSVGIGQISSEVPQNLSASRPQDRQFILSSKKLLLSDSGFYLCAWDKATRWETQYFGPGTRLLVL.

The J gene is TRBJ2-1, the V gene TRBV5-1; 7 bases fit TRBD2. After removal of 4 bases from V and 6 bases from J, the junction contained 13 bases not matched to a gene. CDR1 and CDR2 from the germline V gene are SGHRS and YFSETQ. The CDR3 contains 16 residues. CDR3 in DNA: TGCGCCAGCAGCCCTAAGACCGGGAGGTCCGGCAATGAGCAGTTCTTC. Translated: CASSPKTGRSGNEQFF.

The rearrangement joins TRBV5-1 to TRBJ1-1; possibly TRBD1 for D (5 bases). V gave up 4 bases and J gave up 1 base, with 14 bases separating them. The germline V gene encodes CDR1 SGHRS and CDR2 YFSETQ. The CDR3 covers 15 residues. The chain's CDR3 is CASSHLPGENTEAFF. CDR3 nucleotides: TGCGCCAGCAGCCACCTTCCGGGGGAGAACACTGAAGCTTTCTTT.

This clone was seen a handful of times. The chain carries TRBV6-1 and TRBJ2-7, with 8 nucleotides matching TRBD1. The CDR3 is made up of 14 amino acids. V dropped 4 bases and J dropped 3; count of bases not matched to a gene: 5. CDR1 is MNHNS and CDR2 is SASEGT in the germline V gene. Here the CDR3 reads CASSVDRGNYEQYV. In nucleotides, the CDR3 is TGTGCCAGCAGTGTCGACAGGGGCAACTACGAGCAGTACGTC.

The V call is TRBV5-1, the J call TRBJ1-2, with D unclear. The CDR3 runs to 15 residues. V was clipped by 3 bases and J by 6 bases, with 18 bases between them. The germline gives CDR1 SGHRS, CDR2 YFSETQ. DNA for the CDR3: TGCGCCAGCAGCTCGGGATTACCTCGGGGAAATGGCTACACCTTC. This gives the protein CASSSGLPRGNGYTF.

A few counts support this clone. CDR3 sequence: CAAEGAYSSYNEQFF. In DNA form, the CDR3 reads TGTGCCGCCGAGGGGGCATACAGCTCCTACAATGAGCAGTTCTTC. The chain employs TRBV6-1 and TRBJ2-1; 7 bases match TRBD1. The trim removed 11 bases at V and 0 bases at J, leaving 10 bases unmatched. The CDR3 is made up of 15 amino acids. Germline CDR1 MNHNS, CDR2 SASEGT.

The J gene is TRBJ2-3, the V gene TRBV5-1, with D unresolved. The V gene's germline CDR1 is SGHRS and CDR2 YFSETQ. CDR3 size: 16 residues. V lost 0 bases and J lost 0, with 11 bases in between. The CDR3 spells CASSLESTTSTDTQYF. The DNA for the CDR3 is TGCGCCAGCAGCTTGGAGTCTACGACTAGCACAGATACGCAGTATTTT.

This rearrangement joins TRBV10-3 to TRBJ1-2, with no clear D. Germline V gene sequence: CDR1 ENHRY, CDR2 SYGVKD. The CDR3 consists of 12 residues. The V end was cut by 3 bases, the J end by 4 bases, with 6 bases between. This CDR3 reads CAISDGGYGYTF. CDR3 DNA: TGTGCCATCAGTGACGGAGGCTATGGCTACACCTTC.

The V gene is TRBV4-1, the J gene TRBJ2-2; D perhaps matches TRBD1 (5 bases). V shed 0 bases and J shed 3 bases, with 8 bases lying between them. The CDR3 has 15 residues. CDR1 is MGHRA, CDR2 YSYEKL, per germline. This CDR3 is CASSQEPGYTGELFF. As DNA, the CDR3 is TGCGCCAGCAGCCAAGAGCCAGGGTACACCGGGGAGCTGTTTTTT.

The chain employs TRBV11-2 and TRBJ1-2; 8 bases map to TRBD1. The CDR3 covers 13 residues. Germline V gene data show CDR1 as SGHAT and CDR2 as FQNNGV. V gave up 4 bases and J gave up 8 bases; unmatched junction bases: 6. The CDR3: CASSSQGADGYTF. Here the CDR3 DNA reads TGTGCCAGCAGCTCTCAGGGGGCGGACGGCTACACCTTC.

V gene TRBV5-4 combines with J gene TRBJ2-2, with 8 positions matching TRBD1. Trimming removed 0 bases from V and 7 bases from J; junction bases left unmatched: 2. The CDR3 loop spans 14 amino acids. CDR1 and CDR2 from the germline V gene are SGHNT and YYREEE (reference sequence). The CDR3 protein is CASSLGQGNGELFF. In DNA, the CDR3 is TGTGCCAGCAGCTTGGGACAGGGGAACGGGGAGCTGTTTTTT.

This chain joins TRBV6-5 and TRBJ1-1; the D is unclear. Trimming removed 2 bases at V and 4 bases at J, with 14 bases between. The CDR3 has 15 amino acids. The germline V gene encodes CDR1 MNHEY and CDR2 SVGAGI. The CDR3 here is CASSYRWGAGTEAFF. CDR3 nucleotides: TGTGCCAGCAGTTACCGTTGGGGAGCAGGCACTGAAGCTTTCTTT.

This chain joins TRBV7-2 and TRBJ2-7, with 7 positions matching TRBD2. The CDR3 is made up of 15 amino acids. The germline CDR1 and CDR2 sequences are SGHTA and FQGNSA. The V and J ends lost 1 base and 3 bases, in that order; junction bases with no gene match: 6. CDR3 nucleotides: TGTGCCAGCAGCTTAGATAGGGGCGGGGGCTACGAGCAGTACTTC. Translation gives CASSLDRGGGYEQYF.

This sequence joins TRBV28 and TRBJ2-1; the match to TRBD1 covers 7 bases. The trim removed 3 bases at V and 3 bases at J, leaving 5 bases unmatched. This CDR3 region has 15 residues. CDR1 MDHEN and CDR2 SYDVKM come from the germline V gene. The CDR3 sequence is CASSFYYRGYNEQFF. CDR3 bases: TGTGCCAGCAGTTTTTACTACAGGGGCTACAATGAGCAGTTCTTC.

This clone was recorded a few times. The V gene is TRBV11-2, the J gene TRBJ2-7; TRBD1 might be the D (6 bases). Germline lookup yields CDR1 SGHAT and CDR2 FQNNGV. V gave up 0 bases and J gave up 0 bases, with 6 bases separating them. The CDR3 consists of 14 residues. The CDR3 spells CASSLEQGSYEQYF. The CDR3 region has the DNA TGTGCCAGCAGCTTAGAACAGGGCTCCTACGAGCAGTACTTC.

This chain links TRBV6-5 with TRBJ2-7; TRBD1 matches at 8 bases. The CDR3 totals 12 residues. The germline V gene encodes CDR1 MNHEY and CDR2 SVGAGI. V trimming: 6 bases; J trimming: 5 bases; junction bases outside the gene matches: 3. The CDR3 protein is CASSSGGDEQYF. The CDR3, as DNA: TGTGCCAGCAGCTCAGGGGGCGACGAGCAGTACTTC.